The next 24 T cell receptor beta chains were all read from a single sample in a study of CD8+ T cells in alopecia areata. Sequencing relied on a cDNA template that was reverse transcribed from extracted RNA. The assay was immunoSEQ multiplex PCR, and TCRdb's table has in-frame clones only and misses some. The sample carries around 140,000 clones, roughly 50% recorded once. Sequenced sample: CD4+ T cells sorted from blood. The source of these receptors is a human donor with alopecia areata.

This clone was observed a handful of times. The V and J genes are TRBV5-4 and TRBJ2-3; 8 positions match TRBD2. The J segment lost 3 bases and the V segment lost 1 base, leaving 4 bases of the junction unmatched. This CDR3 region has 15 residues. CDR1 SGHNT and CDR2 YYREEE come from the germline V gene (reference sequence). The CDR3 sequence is CASSLTSGHTDTQYF. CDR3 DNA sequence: TGTGCCAGCAGCTTGACTAGCGGCCATACAGATACGCAGTATTTT.

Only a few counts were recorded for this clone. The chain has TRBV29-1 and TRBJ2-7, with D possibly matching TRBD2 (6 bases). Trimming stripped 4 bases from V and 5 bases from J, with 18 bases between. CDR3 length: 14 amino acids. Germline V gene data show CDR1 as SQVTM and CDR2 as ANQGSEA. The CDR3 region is CSVAKWTTHNEQYF. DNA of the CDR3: TGCAGCGTTGCAAAATGGACTACCCATAACGAGCAGTACTTC.

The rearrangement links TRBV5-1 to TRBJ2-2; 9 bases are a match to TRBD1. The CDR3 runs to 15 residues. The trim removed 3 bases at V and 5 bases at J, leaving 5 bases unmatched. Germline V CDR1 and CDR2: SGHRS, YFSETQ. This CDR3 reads CASSSNGQGTGELFF. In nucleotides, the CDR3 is TGCGCCAGCAGCTCGAACGGACAGGGGACCGGGGAGCTGTTTTTT.

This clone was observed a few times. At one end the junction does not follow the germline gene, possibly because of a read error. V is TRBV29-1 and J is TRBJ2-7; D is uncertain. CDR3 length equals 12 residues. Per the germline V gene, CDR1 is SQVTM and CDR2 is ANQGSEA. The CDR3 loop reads CSAEDGRSGQYF. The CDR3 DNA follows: TGCAGCGCTGAAGACGGACGCTCGGGGCAGTACTTC.

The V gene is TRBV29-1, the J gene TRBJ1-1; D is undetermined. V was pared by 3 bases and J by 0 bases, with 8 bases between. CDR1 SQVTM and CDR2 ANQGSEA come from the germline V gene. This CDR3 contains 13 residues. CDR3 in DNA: TGCAGCGTTGACTCACAGATGAACACTGAAGCTTTCTTT. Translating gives CSVDSQMNTEAFF.

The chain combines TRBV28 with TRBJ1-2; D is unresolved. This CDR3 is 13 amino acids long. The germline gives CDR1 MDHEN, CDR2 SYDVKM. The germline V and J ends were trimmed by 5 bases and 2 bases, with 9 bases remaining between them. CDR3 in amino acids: CASSPPANYGYTF. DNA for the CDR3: TGTGCCAGCAGTCCCCCGGCCAACTATGGCTACACCTTC.

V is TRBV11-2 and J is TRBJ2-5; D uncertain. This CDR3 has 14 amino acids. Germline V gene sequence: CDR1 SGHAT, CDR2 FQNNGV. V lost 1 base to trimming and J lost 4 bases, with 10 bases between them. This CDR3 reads CASSLVTMGETQYF. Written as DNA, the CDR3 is TGTGCCAGCAGCTTAGTCACCATGGGAGAGACCCAGTACTTC.

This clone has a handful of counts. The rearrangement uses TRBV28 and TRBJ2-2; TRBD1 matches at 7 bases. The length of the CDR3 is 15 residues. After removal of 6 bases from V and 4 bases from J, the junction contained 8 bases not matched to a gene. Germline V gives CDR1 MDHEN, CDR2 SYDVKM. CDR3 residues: CASSWPGQTTGELFF. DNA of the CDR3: TGTGCCAGCAGCTGGCCGGGACAGACCACCGGGGAGCTGTTTTTT.

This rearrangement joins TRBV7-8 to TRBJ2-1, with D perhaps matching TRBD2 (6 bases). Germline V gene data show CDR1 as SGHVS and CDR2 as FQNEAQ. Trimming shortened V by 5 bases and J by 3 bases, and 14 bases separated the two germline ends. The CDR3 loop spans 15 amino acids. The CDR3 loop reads CASSRNWRGYNEQFF. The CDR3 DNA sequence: TGTGCCAGCAGCCGTAACTGGAGGGGCTACAATGAGCAGTTCTTC.

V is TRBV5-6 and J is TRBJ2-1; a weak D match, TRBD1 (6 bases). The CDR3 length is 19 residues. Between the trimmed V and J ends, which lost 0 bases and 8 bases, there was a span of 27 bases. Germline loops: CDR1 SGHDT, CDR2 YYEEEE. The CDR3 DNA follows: TGTGCCAGCAGCTTGGCGGGACAACAACAAAACCTAGTCATGGATGAGCAGTTCTTC. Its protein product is CASSLAGQQQNLVMDEQFF.

CDR3 residues: CASSPGWWRHQPQHF. In DNA form, the CDR3 reads TGTGCCAGCAGCCCGGGGTGGTGGAGGCATCAGCCCCAGCATTTT. The chain couples TRBV27 to TRBJ1-5; D call uncertain. Trimming removed 6 bases from V and 5 bases from J, with 17 bases in between. Germline V gene sequence: CDR1 MNHEY, CDR2 SMNVEV (reference sequence). This CDR3 has 15 amino acids.

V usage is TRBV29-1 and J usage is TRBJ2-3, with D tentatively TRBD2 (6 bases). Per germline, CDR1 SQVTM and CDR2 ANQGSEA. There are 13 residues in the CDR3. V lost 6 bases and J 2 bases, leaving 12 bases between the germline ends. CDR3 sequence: CSVDSGLTDTQYF. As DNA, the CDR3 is TGCAGCGTCGATTCGGGACTCACAGATACGCAGTATTTT.

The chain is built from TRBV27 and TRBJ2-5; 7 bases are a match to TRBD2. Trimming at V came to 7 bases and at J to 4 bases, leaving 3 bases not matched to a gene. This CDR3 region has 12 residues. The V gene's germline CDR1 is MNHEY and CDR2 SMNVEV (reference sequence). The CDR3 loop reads CASMSGGETQYF. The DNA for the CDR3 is TGTGCCAGCATGTCGGGGGGAGAGACCCAGTACTTC.

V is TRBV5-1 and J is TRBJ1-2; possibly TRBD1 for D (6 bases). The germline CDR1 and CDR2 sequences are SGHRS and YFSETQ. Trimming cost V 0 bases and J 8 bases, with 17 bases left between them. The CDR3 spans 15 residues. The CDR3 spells CASSLGAIRGGGYTF. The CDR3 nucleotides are TGCGCCAGCAGCTTGGGGGCAATCAGGGGTGGCGGCTACACCTTC.

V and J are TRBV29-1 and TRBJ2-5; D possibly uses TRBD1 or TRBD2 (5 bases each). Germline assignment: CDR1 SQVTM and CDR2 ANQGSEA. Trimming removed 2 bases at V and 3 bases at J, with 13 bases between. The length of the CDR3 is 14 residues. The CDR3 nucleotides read TGCAGCGTTGAACGGCCGGGACGAAAAGAGACCCAGTACTTC. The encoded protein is CSVERPGRKETQYF. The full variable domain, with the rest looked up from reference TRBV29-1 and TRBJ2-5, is SAVISQKPSRDICQRGTSLTIQCQVDSQVTMMFWYRQQPGQSLTLIATANQGSEATYESGFVIDKFPISRPNLTFSTLTVSNMSPEDSSIYLCSVERPGRKETQYFGPGTRLLVL.

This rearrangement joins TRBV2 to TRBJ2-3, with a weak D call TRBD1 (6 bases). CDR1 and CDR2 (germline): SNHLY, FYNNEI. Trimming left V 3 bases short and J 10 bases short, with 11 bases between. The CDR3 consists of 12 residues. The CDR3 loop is CASSEDSSAQYF. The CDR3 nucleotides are TGTGCCAGCAGTGAGGACAGCTCAGCGCAGTATTTT.

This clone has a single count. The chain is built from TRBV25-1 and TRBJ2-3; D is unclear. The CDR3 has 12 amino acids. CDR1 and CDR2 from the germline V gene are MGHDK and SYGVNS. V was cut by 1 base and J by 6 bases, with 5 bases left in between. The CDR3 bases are TGTGCCAGCAGTGAATTTTCCGATACGCAGTATTTT. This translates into CASSEFSDTQYF.

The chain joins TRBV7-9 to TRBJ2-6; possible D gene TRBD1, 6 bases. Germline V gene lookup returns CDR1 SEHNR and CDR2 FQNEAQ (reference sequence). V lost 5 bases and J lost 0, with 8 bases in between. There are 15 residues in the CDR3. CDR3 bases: TGTGCCAGCAGCATGGACAGCTCTGGGGCCAACGTCCTGACTTTC. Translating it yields CASSMDSSGANVLTF. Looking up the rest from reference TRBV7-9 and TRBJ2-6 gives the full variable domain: DTGVSQNPRHKITKRGQNVTFRCDPISEHNRLYWYRQTLGQGPEFLTYFQNEAQLEKSRLLSDRFSAERPKGSFSTLEIQRTEQGDSAMYLCASSMDSSGANVLTFGAGSRLTVL.

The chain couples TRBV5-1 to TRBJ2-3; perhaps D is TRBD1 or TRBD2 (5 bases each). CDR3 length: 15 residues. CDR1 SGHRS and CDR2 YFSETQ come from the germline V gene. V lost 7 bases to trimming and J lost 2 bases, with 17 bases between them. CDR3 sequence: CASFPGPALTDTQYF. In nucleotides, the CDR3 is TGCGCCAGCTTCCCGGGACCTGCCCTCACAGATACGCAGTATTTT. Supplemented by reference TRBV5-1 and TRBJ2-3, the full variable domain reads KAGVTQTPRYLIKTRGQQVTLSCSPISGHRSVSWYQQTPGQGLQFLFEYFSETQRNKGNFPGRFSGRQFSNSRSEMNVSTLELGDSALYLCASFPGPALTDTQYFGPGTRLTVL.

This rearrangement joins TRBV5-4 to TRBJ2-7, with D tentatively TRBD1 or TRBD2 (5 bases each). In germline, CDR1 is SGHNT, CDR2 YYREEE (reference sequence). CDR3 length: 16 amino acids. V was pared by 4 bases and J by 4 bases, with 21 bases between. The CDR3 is CASSPSPGRAPYEQYF. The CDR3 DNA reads TGTGCCAGCAGCCCGTCCCCGGGACGGGCCCCTTACGAGCAGTACTTC.

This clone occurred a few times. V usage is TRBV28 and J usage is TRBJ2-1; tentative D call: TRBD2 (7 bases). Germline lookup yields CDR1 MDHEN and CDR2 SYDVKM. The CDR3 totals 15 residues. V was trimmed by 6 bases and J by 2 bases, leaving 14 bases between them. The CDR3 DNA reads TGTGCCAGCAGAGTAGGGGGGGCTACCTACAATGAGCAGTTCTTC. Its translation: CASRVGGATYNEQFF.

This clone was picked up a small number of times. Here the CDR3 DNA reads TGCAGCGTTGAAGCTAGCGGGAGTCGTAACGAGCAGTACTTC. As protein: CSVEASGSRNEQYF. The gene calls are TRBV29-1 and TRBJ2-7, with 10 nucleotides matching TRBD2. V dropped 1 base and J dropped 5; count of bases not matched to a gene: 5. The V gene's germline CDR1 is SQVTM and CDR2 ANQGSEA. The CDR3 has 14 residues.

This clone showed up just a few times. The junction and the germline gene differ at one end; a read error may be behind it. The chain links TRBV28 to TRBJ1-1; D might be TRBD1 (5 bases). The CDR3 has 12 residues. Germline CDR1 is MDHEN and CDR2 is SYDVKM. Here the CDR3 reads CASRPGGTETFF. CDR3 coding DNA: TGTGCCAGCAGACCGGGGGGAACTGAAACTTTCTTT. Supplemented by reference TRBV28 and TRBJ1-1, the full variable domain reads DVKVTQSSRYLVKRTGEKVFLECVQDMDHENMFWYRQDPGLGLRLIYFSYDVKMKEKGDIPEGYSVSREKKERFSLILESASTNQTSMYLCASRPGGTETFFGQGTRLTVV.

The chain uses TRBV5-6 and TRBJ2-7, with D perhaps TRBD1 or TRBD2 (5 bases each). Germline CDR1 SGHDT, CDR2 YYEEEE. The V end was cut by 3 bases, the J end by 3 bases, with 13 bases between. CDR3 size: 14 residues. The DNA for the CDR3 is TGTGCCAGCAGCTGGACCGGGACGGACTACGAGCAGTACTTC. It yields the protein CASSWTGTDYEQYF.